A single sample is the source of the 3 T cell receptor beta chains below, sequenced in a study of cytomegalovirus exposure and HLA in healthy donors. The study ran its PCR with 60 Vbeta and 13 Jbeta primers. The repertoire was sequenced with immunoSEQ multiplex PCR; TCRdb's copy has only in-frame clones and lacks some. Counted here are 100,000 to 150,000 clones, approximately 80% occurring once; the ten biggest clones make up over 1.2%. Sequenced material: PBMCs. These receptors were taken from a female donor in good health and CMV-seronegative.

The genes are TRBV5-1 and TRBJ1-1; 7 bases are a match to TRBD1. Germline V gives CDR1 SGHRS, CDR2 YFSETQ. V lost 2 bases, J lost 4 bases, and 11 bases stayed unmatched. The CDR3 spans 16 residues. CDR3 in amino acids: CASSFDRVELGTEAFF. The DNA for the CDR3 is TGCGCCAGCAGCTTCGACAGGGTCGAGCTTGGCACTGAAGCTTTCTTT.

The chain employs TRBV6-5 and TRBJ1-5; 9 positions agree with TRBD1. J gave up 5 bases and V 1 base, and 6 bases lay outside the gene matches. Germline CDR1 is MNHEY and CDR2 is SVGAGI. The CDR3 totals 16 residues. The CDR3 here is CASSYLGTGIDQPQHF. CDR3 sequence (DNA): TGTGCCAGCAGTTACTTGGGGACAGGGATCGATCAGCCCCAGCATTTT.

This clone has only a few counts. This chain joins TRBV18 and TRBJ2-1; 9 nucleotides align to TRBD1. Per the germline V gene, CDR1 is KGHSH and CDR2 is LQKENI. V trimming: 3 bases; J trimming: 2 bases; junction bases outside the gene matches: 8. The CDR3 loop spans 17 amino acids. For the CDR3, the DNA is TGTGCCAGCTCACCCTCCGGGACAGGGAACCCCTACAATGAGCAGTTCTTC. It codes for CASSPSGTGNPYNEQFF.